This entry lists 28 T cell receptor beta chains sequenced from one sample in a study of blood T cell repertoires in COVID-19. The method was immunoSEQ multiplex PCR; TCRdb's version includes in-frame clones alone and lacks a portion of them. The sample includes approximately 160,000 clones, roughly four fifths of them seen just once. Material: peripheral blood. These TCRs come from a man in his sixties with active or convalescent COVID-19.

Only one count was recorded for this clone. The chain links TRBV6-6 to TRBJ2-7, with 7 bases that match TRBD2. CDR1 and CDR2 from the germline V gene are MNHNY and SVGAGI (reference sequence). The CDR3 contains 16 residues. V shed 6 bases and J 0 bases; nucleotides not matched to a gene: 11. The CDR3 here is CASRPPSSGRSYEQYF. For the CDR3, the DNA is TGTGCCAGCAGGCCCCCCTCTAGCGGCCGCTCCTACGAGCAGTACTTC.

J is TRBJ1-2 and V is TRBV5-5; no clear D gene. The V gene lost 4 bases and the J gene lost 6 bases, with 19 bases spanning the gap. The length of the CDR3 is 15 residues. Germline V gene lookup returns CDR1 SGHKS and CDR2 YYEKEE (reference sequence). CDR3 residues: CASSPQADYRNGYTF. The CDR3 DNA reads TGTGCCAGCAGCCCGCAGGCAGATTATCGTAATGGCTACACCTTC.

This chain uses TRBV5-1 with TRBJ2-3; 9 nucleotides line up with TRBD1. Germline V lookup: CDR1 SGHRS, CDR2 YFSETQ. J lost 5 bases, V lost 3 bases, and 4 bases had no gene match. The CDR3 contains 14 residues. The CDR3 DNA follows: TGCGCCAGCAGCTCTCCGGGACAGGGAGATACGCAGTATTTT. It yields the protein CASSSPGQGDTQYF. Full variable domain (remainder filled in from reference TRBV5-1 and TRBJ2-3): KAGVTQTPRYLIKTRGQQVTLSCSPISGHRSVSWYQQTPGQGLQFLFEYFSETQRNKGNFPGRFSGRQFSNSRSEMNVSTLELGDSALYLCASSSPGQGDTQYFGPGTRLTVL.

This CDR3 reads CAIRSSGEAFF. CDR3 nucleotides: TGTGCCATCAGAAGCTCCGGGGAAGCTTTCTTT. The genes are TRBV10-3 and TRBJ1-1, with D unresolved. The CDR3 covers 11 residues. Germline V gene sequence: CDR1 ENHRY, CDR2 SYGVKD. The V end was cut by 6 bases, the J end by 8 bases, with 10 bases between.

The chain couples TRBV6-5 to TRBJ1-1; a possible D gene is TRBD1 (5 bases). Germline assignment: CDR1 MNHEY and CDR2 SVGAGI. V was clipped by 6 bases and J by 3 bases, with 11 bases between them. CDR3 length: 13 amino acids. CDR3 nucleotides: TGTGCCAGCAGCCGAGACAGCTACACTGAAGCTTTCTTT. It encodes CASSRDSYTEAFF.

The CDR3 spells CASSLQPTGAGTEAFF. In nucleotides, the CDR3 is TGTGCCAGCAGTCTCCAACCGACAGGGGCGGGGACTGAAGCTTTCTTT. The J gene is TRBJ1-1, the V gene TRBV27; 8 bases agree with TRBD1. Per germline, CDR1 MNHEY and CDR2 SMNVEV (reference sequence). The length of the CDR3 is 16 residues. Germline trimming cut 5 bases from V and 5 bases from J; bases unmatched to any gene: 13.

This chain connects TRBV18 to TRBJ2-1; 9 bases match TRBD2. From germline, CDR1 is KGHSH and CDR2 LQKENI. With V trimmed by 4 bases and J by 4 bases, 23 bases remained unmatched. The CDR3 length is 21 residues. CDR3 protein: CASSLISGTVPLAGLYNEQFF. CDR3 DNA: TGTGCCAGCTCACTAATATCCGGGACAGTCCCCCTAGCGGGGCTTTACAATGAGCAGTTCTTC.

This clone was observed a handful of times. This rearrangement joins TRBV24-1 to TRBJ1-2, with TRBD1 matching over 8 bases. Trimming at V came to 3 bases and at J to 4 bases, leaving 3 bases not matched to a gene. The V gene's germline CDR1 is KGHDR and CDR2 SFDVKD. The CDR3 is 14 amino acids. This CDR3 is CATSDQGAGYGYTF. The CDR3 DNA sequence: TGTGCCACCAGTGATCAGGGGGCTGGCTATGGCTACACCTTC.

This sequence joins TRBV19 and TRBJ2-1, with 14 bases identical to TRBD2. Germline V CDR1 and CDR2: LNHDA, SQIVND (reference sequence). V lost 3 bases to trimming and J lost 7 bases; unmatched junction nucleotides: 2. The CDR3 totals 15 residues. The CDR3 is CASSIRLAGGNEQFF. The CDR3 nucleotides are TGTGCCAGTAGTATCCGACTAGCGGGGGGGAATGAGCAGTTCTTC.

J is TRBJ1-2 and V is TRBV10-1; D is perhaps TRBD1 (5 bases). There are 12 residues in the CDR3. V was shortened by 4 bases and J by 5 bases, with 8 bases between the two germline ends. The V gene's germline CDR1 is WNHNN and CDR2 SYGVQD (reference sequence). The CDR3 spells CASSAGGYGYTF. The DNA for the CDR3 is TGCGCCAGCAGTGCTGGGGGGTATGGCTACACCTTC.

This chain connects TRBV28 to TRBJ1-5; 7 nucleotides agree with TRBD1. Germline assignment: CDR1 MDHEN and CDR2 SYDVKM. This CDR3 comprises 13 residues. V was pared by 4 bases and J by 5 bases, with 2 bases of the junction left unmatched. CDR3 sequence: CASSYRGHQPQHF. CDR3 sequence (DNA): TGTGCCAGCAGTTACAGGGGCCATCAGCCCCAGCATTTT.

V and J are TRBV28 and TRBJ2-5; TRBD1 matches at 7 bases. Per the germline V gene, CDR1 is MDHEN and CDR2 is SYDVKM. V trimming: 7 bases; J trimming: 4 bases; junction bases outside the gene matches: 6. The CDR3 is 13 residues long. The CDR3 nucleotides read TGTGCCAGCATTTTTTCAGGGGGAGAGACCCAGTACTTC. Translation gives CASIFSGGETQYF.

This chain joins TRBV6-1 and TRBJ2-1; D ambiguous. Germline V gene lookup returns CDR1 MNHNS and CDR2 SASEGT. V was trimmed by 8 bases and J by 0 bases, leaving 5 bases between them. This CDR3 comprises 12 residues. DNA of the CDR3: TGTGCCAGCTTGGCCTCCTACAATGAGCAGTTCTTC. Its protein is CASLASYNEQFF.

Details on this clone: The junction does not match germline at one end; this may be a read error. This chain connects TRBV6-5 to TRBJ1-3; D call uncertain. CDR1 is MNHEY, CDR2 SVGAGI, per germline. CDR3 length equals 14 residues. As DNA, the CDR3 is TGTGTCAGCAGTAAACAGCCGTTTGGAAACACCATATATTTT. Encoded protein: CVSSKQPFGNTIYF.

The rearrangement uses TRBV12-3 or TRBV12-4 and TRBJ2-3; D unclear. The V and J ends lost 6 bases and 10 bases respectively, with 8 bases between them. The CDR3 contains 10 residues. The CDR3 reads CASSLGAQYF. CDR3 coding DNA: TGTGCCAGCAGCCTTGGAGCGCAGTATTTT.

For the CDR3, the DNA is TGTGCCAGCAGTGAAGAGCTAGGACAGGGGAGAAGCTACACCTTC. This sequence encodes CASSEELGQGRSYTF. The V and J genes are TRBV6-1 and TRBJ1-2, with 9 bases aligning to TRBD1. The CDR3 runs to 15 residues. J was trimmed by 9 bases and V by 1 base; bases with no gene match: 9. Germline V gene sequence: CDR1 MNHNS, CDR2 SASEGT.

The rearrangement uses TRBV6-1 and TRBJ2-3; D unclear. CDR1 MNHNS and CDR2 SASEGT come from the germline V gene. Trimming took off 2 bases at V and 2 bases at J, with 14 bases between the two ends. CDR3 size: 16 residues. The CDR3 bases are TGTGCCAGCAGTGAATTCTCTACCAGGCTCACAGATACGCAGTATTTT. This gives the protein CASSEFSTRLTDTQYF.

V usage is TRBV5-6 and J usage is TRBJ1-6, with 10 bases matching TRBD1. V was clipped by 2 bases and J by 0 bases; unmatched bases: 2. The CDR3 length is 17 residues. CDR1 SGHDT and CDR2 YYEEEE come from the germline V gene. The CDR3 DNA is TGTGCCAGCAGCTTAGGACAGGGGGGCTCCTATAATTCACCCCTCCACTTT. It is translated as CASSLGQGGSYNSPLHF.

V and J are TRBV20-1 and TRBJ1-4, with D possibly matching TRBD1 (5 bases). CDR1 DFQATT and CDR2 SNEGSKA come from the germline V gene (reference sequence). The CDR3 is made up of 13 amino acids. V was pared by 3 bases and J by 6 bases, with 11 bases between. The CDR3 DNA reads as TGCAGTGCTAGTCTCAGGGATTATGAAAAACTGTTTTTT. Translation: CSASLRDYEKLFF.

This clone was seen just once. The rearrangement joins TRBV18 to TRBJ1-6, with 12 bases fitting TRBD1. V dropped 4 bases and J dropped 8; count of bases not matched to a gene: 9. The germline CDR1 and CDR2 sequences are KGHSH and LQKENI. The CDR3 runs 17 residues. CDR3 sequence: CASSLALGTGGDSPLHF. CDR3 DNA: TGTGCCAGCTCACTGGCTCTCGGGACAGGGGGCGATTCACCCCTCCACTTT.

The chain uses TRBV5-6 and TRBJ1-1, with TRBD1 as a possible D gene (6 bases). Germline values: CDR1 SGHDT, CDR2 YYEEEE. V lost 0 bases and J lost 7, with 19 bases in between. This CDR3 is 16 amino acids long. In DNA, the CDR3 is TGTGCCAGCAGCTTGGGGGGGCTAATGTCAAGGGGTGAAGCTTTCTTT. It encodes CASSLGGLMSRGEAFF.

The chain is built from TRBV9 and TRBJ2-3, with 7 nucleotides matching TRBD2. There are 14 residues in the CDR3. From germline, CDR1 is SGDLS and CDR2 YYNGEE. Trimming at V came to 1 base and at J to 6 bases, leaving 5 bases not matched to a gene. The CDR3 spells CASSVRGEGDTQYF. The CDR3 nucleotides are TGTGCCAGCAGCGTACGAGGGGAGGGGGATACGCAGTATTTT.

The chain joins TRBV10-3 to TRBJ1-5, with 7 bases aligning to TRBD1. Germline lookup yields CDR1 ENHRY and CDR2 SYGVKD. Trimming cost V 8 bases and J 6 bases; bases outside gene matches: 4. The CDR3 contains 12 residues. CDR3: CAIGGGGQPQHF. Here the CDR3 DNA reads TGTGCCATCGGAGGGGGCGGTCAGCCCCAGCATTTT.

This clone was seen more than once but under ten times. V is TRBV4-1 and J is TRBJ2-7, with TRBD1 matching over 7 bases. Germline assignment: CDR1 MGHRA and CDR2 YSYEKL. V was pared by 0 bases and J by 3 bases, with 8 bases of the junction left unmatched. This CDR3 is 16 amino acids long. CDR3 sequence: CASSQDYPGGSYEQYF. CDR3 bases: TGCGCCAGCAGCCAAGACTACCCAGGGGGAAGCTACGAGCAGTACTTC.

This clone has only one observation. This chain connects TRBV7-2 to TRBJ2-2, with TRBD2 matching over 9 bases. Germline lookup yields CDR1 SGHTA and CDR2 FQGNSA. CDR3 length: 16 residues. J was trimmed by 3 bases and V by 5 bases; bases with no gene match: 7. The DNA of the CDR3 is TGTGCCAGCAGCCCCCGACTAGCGGAATACACCGGGGAGCTGTTTTTT. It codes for CASSPRLAEYTGELFF.

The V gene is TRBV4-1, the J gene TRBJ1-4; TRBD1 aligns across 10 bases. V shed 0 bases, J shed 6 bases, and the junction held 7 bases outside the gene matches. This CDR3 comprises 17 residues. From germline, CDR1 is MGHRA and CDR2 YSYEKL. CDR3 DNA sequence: TGCGCCAGCAGCCAAGATCTGGGACAGGGGCGTTATGAAAAACTGTTTTTT. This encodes CASSQDLGQGRYEKLFF.

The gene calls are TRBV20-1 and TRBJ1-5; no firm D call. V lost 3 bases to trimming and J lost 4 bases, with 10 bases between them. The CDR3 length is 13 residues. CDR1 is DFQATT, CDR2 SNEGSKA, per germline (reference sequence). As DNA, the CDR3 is TGCAGTGCTAGTGTAGCCGAAAATCAGCCCCAGCATTTT. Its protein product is CSASVAENQPQHF.

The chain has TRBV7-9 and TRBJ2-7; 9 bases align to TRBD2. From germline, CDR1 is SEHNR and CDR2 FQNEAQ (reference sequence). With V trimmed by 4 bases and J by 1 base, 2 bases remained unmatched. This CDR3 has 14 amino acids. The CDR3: CASSSAGGSYEQYF. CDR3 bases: TGTGCCAGCAGCTCAGCGGGAGGATCCTACGAGCAGTACTTC.